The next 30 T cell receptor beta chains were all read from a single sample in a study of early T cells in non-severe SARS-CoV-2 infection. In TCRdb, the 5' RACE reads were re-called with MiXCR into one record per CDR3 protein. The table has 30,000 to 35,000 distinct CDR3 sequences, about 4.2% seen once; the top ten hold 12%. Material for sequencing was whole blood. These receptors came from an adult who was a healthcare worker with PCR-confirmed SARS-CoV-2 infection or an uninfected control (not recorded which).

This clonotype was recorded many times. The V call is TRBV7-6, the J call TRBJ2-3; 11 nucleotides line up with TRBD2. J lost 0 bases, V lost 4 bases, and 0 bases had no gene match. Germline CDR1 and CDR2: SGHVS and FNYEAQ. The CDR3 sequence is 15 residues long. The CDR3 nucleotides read TGTGCCAGCAGCTCTAGCGGGAGGAGCACAGATACGCAGTATTTT. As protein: CASSSSGRSTDTQYF.

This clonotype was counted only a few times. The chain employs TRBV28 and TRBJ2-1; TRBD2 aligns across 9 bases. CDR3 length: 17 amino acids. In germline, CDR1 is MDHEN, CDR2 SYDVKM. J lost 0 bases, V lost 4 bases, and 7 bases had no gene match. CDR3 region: CASSSPSGRSSYNEQFF. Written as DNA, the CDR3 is TGTGCCAGCAGTTCACCCAGCGGGAGGAGCTCCTACAATGAGCAGTTCTTC.

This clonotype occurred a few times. The CDR3 reads CASSLVRDTEAFF. In DNA form, the CDR3 reads TGTGCCAGCAGTTTAGTCAGGGATACTGAAGCTTTCTTT. J is TRBJ1-1 and V is TRBV12-3 or TRBV12-4; D possibly corresponds to TRBD1 (5 bases). V gave up 1 base and J gave up 5 bases, with 8 bases separating them. The CDR3 covers 13 residues.

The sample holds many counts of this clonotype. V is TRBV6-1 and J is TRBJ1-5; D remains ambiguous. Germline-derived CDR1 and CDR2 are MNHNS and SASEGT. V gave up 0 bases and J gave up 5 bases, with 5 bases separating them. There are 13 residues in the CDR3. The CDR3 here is CASSEAVHQPQHF. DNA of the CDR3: TGTGCCAGCAGTGAAGCGGTTCATCAGCCCCAGCATTTT.

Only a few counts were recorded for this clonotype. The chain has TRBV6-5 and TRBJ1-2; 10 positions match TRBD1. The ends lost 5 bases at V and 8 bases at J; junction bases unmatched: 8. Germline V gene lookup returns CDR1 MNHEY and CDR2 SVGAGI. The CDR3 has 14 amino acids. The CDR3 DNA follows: TGTGCCAGCAGTCCGGGACAGGGGACGCGGGGCTACACCTTC. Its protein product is CASSPGQGTRGYTF.

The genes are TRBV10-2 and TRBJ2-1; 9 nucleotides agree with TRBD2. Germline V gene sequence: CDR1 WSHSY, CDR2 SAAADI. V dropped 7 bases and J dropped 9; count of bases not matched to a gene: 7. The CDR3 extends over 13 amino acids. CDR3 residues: CASTAGGLVEQFF. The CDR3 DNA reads TGCGCCAGCACTGCGGGGGGGCTGGTTGAGCAGTTCTTC.

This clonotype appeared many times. The CDR3 region is CASSPPTSGTYNEQFF. The CDR3 DNA follows: TGCGCCAGCAGCCCTCCGACTAGCGGTACCTACAATGAGCAGTTCTTC. This chain uses TRBV5-1 with TRBJ2-1; 9 bases line up with TRBD2. J gave up 2 bases and V 4 bases, and 7 bases lay outside the gene matches. The V gene's germline CDR1 is SGHRS and CDR2 YFSETQ. This CDR3 region has 16 residues.

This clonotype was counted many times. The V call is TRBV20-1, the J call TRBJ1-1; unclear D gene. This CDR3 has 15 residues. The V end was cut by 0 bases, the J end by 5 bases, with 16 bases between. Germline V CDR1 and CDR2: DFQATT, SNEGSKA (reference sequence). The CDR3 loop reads CSARDPDEGDTEAFF. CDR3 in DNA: TGCAGTGCTAGAGACCCCGATGAGGGTGATACTGAAGCTTTCTTT.

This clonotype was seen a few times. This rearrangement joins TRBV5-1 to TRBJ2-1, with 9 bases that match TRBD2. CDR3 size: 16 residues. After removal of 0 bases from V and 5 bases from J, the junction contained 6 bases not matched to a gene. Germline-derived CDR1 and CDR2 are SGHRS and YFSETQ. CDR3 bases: TGCGCCAGCAGCTTGGATCCTAGCGGGGCAAACAATGAGCAGTTCTTC. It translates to CASSLDPSGANNEQFF.

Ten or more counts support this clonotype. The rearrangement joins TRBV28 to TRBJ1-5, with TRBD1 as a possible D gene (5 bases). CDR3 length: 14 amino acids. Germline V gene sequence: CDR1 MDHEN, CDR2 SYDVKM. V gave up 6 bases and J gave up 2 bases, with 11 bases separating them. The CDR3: CASSRVSGNQPQHF. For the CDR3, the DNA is TGTGCCAGCAGCAGGGTCTCAGGCAATCAGCCCCAGCATTTT.

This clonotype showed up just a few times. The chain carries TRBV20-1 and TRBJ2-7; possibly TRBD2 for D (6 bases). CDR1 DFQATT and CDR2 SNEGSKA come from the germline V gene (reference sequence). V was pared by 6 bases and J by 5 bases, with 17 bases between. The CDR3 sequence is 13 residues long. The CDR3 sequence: CSAIHGSDDEQYF. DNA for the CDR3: TGCAGTGCCATACACGGGAGCGACGACGAGCAGTACTTC.

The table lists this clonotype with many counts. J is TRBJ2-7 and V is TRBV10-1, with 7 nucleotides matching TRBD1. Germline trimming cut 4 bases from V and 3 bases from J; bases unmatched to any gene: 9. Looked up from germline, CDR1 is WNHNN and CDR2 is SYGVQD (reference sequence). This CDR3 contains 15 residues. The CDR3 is CASSGGPGQIYEQYF. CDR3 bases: TGCGCCAGCAGTGGGGGTCCGGGACAGATCTACGAGCAGTACTTC.

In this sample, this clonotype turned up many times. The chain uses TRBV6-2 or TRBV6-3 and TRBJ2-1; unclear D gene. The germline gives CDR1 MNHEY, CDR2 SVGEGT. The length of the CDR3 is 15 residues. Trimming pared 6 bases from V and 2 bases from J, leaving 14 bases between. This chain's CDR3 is CASSPDDGAYNEQFF. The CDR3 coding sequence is TGTGCCAGCAGCCCCGATGACGGAGCCTACAATGAGCAGTTCTTC.

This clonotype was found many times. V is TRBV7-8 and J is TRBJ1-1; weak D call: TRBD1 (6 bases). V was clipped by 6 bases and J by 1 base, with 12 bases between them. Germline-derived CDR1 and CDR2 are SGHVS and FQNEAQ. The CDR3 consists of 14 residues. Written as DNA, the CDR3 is TGTGCCAGCAGTCGAGGGGGAAGGAACACTGAAGCTTTCTTT. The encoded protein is CASSRGGRNTEAFF.

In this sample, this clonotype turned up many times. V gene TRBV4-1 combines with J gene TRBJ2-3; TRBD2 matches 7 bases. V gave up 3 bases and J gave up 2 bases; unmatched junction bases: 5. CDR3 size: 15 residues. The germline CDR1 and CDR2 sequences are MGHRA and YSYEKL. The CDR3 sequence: CASSQGGGFTDTQYF. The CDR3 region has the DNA TGCGCCAGCAGCCAGGGCGGGGGTTTCACAGATACGCAGTATTTT.

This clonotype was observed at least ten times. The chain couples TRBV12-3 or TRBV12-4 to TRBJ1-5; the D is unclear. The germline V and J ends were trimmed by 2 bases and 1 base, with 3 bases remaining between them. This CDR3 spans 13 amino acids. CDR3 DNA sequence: TGTGCCAGCAGTTTACACAGCAATCAGCCCCAGCATTTT. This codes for CASSLHSNQPQHF.

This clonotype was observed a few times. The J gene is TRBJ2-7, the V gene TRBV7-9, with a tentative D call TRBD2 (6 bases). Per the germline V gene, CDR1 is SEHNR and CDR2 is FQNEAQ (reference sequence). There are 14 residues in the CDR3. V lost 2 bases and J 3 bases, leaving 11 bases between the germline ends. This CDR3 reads CASSLLEGHYEQYF. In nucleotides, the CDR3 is TGTGCCAGCAGCTTATTGGAGGGGCACTACGAGCAGTACTTC.

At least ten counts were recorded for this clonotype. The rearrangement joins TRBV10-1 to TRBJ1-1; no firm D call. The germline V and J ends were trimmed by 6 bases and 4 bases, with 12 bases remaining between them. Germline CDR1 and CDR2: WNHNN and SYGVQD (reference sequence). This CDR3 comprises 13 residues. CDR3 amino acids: CASRAQRGTEAFF. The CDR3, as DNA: TGCGCCAGCAGGGCCCAACGGGGCACTGAAGCTTTCTTT.

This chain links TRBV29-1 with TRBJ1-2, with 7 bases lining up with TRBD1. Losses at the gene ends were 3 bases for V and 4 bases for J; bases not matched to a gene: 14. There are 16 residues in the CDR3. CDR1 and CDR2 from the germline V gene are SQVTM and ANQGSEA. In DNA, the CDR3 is TGCAGCGTTGATATCTTTAGGGACAGTCTCTCCTATGGCTACACCTTC. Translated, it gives CSVDIFRDSLSYGYTF.

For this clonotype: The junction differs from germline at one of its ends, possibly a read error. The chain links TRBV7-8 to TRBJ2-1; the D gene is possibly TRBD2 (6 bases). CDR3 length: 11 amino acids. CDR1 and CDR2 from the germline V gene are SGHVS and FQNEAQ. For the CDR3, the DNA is TGTGCCAGCAGCTCGGGACTCCACCGGCTCTTC. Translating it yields CASSSGLHRLF.

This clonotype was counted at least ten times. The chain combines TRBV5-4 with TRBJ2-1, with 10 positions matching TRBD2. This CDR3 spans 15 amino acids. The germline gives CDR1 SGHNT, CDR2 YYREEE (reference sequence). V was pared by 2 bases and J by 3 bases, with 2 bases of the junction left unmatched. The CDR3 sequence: CASSFEREGYNEQFF. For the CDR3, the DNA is TGTGCCAGCAGCTTCGAGCGGGAGGGCTACAATGAGCAGTTCTTC.

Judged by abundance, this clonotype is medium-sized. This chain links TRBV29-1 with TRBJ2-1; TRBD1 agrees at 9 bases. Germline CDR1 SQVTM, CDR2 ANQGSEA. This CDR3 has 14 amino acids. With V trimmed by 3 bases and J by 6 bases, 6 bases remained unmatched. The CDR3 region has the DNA TGCAGCGTTGAGGGACAGGGTCACATCAATGAGCAGTTCTTC. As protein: CSVEGQGHINEQFF.

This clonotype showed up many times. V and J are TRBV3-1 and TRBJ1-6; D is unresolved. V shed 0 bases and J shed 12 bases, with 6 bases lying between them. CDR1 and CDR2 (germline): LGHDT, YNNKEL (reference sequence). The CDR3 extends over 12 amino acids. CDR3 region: CASSQDMGPLHF. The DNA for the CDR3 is TGTGCCAGCAGCCAAGATATGGGACCCCTCCACTTT.

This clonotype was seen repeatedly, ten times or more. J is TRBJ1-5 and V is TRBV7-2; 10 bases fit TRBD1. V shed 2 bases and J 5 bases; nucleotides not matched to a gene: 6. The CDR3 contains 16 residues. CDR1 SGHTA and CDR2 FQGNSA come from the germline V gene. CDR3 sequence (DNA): TGTGCCAGCAGCTTACGACAGGGGGCGAGGGATCAGCCCCAGCATTTT. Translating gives CASSLRQGARDQPQHF.

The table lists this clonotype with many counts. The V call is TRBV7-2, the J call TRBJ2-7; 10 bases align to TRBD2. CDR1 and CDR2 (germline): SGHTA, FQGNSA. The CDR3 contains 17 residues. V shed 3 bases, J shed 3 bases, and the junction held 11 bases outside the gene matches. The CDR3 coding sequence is TGTGCCAGCAGCTTGCCACCACTAGCGGGACTCCTCTACGAGCAGTACTTC. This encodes CASSLPPLAGLLYEQYF.

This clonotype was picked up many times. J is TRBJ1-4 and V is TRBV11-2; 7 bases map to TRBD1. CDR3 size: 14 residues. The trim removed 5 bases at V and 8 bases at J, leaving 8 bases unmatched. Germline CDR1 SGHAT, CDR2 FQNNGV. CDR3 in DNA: TGTGCCAGCAGCCGTACAGGGGAGGGCGAAAAACTGTTTTTT. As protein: CASSRTGEGEKLFF.

Here the CDR3 DNA reads TGTGCCAGCAGCTTGGAGCGGGAGGGCTCCGGGGAGCTGTTTTTT. Protein product: CASSLEREGSGELFF. This chain connects TRBV5-4 to TRBJ2-2, with 10 bases aligning to TRBD2. With V trimmed by 0 bases and J by 6 bases, 2 bases remained unmatched. The CDR3 has 15 amino acids. Germline CDR1 and CDR2: SGHNT and YYREEE (reference sequence).

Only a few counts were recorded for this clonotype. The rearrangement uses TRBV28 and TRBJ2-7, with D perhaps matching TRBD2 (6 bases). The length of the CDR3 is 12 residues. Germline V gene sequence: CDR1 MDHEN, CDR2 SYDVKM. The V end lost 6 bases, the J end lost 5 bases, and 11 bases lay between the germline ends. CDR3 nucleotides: TGTGCCAGCAGAATGACGGGGGACGAGCAGTACTTC. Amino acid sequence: CASRMTGDEQYF.

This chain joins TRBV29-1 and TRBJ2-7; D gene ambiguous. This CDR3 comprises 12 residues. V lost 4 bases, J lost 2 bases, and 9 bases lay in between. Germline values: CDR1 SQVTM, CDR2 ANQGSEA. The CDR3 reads CSVVAEAYEQYF. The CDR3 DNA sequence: TGCAGCGTTGTTGCGGAAGCCTACGAGCAGTACTTC.

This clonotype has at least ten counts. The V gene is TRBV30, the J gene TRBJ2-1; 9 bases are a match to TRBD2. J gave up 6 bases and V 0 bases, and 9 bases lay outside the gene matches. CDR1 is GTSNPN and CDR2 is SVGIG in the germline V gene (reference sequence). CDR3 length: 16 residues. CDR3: CAWSVPGLAGRNEQFF. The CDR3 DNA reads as TGTGCCTGGAGTGTACCCGGTCTAGCGGGGCGCAATGAGCAGTTCTTC.